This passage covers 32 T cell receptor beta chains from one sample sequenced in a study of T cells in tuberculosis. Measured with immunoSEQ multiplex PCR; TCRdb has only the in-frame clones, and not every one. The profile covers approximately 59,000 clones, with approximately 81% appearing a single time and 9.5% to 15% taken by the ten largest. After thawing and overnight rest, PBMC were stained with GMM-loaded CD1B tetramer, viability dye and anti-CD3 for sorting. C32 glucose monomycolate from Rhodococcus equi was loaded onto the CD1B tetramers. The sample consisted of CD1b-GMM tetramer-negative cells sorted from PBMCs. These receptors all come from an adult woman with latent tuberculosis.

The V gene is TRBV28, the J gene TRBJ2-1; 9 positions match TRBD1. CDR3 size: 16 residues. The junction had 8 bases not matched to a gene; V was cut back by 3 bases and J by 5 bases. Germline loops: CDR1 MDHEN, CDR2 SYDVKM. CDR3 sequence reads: CASSFVSGQGDNEQFF. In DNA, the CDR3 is TGTGCCAGCAGTTTCGTTTCGGGACAGGGCGACAATGAGCAGTTCTTC.

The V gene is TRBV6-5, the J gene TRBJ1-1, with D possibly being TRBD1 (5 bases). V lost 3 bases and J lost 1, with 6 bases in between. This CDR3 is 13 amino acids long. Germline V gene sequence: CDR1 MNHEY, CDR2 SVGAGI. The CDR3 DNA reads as TGTGCCAGCAGTTATGGACAGAACACTGAAGCTTTCTTT. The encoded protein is CASSYGQNTEAFF.

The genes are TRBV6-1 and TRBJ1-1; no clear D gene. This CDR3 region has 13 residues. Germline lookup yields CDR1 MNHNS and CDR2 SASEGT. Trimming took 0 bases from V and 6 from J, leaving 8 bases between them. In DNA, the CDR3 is TGTGCCAGCAGTGAAGCCCCCTACCCTGAAGCTTTCTTT. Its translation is CASSEAPYPEAFF.

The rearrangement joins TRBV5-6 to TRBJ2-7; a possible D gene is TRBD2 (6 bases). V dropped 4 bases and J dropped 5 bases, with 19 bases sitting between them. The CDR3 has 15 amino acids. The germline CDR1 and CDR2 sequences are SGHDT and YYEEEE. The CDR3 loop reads CASSGGTDPWNEQYF. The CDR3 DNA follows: TGTGCCAGCAGCGGGGGGACCGACCCCTGGAACGAGCAGTACTTC.

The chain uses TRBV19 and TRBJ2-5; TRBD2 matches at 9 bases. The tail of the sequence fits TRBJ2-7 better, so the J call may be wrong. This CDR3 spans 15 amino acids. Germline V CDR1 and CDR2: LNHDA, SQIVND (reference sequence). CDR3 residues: CASSIDGTSYYEQYF. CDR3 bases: TGTGCCAGTAGTATAGACGGGACTAGCTACTACGAGCAGTACTTC.

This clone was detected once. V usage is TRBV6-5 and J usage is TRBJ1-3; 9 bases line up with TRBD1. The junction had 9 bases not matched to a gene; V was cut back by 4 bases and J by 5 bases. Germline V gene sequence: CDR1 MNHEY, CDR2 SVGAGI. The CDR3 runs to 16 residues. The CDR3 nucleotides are TGTGCCAGCAGTTCACGCCGGGACAGGGCCCGAAACACCATATATTTT. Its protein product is CASSSRRDRARNTIYF.

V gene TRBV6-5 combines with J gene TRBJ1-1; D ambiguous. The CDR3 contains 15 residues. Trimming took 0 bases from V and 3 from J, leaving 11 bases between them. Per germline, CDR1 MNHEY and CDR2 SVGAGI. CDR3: CASSYSIAGDTEAFF. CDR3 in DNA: TGTGCCAGCAGTTACTCGATTGCGGGCGACACTGAAGCTTTCTTT.

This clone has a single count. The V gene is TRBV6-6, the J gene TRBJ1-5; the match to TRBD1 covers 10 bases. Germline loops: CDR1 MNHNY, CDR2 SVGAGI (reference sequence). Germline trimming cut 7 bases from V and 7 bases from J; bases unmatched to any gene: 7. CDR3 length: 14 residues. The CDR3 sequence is CASKGTGVGQPQHF. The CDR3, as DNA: TGTGCCAGCAAGGGGACAGGGGTTGGCCAGCCCCAGCATTTT.

The CDR3 nucleotides read TGTGCCAGAAGCCTCGACAGTTATCAGCCCCAGCATTTT. Translation gives CARSLDSYQPQHF. This chain connects TRBV5-3 to TRBJ1-5; tentatively, D is TRBD1 (5 bases). TRBV5-3 is marked as an open reading frame, function uncertain. This CDR3 is 13 amino acids long. V lost 4 bases, J lost 5 bases, and 10 bases lay in between.

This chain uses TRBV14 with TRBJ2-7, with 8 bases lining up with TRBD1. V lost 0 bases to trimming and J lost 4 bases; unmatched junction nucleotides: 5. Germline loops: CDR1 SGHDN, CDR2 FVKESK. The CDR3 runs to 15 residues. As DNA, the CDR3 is TGTGCCAGCAGCCAAGATCGACGACAGGGGTACGAGCAGTACTTC. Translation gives CASSQDRRQGYEQYF.

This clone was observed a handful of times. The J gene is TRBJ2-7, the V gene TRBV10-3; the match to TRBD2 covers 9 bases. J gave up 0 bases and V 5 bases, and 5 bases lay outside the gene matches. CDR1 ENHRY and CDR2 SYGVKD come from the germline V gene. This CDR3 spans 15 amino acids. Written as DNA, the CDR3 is TGTGCCATCAGTCCCATAGCGGGAGCCTCCTACGAGCAGTACTTC. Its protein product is CAISPIAGASYEQYF.

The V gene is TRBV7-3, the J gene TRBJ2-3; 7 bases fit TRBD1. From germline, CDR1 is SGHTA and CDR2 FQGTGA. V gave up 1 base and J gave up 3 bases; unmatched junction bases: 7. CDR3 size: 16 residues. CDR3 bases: TGTGCCAGCAGCTTAAAAGGGGGCGCGGGTACAGATACGCAGTATTTT. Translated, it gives CASSLKGGAGTDTQYF.

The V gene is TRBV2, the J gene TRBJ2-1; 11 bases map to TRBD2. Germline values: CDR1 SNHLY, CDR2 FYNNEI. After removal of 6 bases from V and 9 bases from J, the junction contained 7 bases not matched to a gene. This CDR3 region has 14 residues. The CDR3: CASSKTSGEPEQFF. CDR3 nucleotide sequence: TGTGCCAGCAGCAAGACTAGCGGGGAGCCTGAGCAGTTCTTC.

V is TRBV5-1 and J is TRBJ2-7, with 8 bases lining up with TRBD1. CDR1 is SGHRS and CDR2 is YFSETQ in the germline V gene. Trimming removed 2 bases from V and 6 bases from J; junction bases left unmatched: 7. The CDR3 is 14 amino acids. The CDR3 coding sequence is TGCGCCAGCAGCTTTGAGACAGGGGTTCGCGAGCAGTACTTC. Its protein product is CASSFETGVREQYF.

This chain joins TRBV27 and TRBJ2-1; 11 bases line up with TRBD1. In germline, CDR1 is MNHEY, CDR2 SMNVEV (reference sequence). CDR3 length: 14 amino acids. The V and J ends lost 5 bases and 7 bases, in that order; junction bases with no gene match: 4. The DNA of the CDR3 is TGTGCCAGCAGTCTGGGACAGGGGGAAAATGAGCAGTTCTTC. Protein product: CASSLGQGENEQFF.

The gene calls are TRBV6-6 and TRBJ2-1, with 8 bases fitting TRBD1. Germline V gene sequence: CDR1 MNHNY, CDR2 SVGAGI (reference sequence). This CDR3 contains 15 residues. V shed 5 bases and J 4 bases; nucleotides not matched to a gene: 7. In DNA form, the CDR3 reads TGTGCCAGCAGTCCCACAGGGGGAACGTACAATGAGCAGTTCTTC. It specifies CASSPTGGTYNEQFF.

The CDR3 DNA reads TGTGCCAGCAGCTTAAGGGGACAGACCTACAATGAGCAGTTCTTC. Amino acids: CASSLRGQTYNEQFF. The rearrangement links TRBV7-2 to TRBJ2-1; 7 nucleotides align to TRBD1. J was trimmed by 2 bases and V by 2 bases; bases with no gene match: 3. The CDR3 contains 15 residues. Germline values: CDR1 SGHTA, CDR2 FQGNSA.

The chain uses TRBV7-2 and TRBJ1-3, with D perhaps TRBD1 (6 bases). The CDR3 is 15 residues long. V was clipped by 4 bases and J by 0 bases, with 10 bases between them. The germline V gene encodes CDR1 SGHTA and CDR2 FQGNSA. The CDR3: CASSSSGASGNTIYF. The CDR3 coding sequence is TGTGCCAGCAGCTCGTCAGGGGCCTCTGGAAACACCATATATTTT.

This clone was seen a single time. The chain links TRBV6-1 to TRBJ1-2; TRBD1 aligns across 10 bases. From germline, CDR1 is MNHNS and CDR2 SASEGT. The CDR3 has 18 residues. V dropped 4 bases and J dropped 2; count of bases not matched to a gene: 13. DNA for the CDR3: TGTGCCAGCAGTGCGGAGCCGGGACAGGGGATAAAAAACTATGGCTACACCTTC. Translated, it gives CASSAEPGQGIKNYGYTF.

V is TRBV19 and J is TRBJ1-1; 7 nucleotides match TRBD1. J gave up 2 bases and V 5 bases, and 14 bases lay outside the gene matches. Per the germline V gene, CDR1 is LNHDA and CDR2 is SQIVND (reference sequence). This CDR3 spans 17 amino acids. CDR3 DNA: TGTGCCAGTAGTCCGAGACAGGGTAGGTCGGGAAACACTGAAGCTTTCTTT. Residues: CASSPRQGRSGNTEAFF. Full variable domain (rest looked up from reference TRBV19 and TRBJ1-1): DGGITQSPKYLFRKEGQNVTLSCEQNLNHDAMYWYRQDPGQGLRLIYYSQIVNDFQKGDIAEGYSVSREKKESFPLTVTSAQKNPTAFYLCASSPRQGRSGNTEAFFGQGTRLTVV.

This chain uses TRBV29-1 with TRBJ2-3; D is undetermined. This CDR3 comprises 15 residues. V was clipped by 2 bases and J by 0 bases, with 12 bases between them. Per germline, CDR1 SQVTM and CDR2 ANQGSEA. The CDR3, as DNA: TGCAGCGTTGAAAAGTTAGCACCTAGCACAGATACGCAGTATTTT. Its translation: CSVEKLAPSTDTQYF.

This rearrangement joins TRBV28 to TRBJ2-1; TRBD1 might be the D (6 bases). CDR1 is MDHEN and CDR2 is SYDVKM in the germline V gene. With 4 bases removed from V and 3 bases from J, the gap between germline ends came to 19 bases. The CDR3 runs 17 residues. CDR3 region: CASSSRQAFGFYNEQFF. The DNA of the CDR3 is TGTGCCAGCAGTTCCCGACAGGCCTTCGGGTTCTACAATGAGCAGTTCTTC.

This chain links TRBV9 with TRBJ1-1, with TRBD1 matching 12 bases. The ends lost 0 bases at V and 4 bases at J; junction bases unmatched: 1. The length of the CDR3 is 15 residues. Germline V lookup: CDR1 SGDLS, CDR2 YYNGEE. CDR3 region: CASSVEGQGATEAFF. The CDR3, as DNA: TGTGCCAGCAGCGTAGAGGGACAGGGGGCCACTGAAGCTTTCTTT.

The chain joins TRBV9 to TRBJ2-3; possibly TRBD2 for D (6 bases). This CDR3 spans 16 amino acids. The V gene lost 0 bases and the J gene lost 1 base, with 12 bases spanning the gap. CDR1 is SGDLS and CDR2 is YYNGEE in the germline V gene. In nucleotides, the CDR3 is TGTGCCAGCAGCGTAGGTCCGGGAGTAGGCACAGATACGCAGTATTTT. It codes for CASSVGPGVGTDTQYF.

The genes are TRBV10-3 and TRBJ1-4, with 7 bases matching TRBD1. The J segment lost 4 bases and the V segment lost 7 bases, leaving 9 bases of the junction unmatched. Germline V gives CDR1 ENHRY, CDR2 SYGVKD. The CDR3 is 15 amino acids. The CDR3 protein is CAIKKGAGGNEKLFF. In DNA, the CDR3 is TGTGCCATCAAGAAGGGGGCGGGAGGTAATGAAAAACTGTTTTTT.

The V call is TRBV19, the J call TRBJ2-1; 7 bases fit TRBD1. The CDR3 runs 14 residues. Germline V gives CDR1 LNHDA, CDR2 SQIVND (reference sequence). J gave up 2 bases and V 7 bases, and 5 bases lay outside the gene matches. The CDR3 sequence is CASNHRGAYNEQFF. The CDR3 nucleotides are TGTGCCAGTAACCACAGGGGAGCCTACAATGAGCAGTTCTTC.

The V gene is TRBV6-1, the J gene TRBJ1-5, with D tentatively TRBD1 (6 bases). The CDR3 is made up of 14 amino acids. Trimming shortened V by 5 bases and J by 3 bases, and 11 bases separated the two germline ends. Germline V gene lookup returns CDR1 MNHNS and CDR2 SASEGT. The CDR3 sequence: CASSPDRINQPQHF. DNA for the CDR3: TGTGCCAGCAGTCCAGACAGGATCAATCAGCCCCAGCATTTT.

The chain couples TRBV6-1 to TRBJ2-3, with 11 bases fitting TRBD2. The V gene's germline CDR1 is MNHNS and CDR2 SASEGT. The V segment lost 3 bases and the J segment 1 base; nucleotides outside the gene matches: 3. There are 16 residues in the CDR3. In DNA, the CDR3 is TGTGCCAGCAGTGAGACTAGCGGGACAGGCACAGATACGCAGTATTTT. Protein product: CASSETSGTGTDTQYF.

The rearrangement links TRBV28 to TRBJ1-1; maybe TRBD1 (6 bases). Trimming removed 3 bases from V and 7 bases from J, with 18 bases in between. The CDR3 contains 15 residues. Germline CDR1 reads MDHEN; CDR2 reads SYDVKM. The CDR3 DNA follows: TGTGCCAGCAGTTTGACCCAGGGACAACAGGGTGAAGCTTTCTTT. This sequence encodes CASSLTQGQQGEAFF.

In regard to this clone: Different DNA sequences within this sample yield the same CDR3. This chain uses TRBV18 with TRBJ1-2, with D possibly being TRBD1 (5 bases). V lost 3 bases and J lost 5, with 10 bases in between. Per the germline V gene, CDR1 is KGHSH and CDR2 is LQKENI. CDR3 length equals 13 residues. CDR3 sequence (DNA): TGTGCCAGCTCACCGGGGCAGGATTATGGCTACACCTTC. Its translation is CASSPGQDYGYTF.

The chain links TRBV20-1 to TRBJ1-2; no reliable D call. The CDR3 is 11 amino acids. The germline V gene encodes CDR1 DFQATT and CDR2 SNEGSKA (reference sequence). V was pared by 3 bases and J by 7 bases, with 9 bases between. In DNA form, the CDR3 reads TGCAGTGCTAGGGGCAGCCTTGGCTACACCTTC. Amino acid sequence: CSARGSLGYTF.

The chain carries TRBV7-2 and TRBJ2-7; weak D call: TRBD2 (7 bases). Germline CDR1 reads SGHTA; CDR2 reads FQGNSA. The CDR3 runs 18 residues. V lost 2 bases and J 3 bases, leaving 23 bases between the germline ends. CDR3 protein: CASSLKVAGSGGLYEQYF. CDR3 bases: TGTGCCAGCAGCTTAAAGGTGGCGGGATCGGGGGGCCTCTACGAGCAGTACTTC.